This T cell receptor beta chain was profiled in a study of T cells after yellow fever vaccination. Study-level findings and limits: FACS-sorted repertoires might harbor abundant contaminating clonotypes from the bulk population. Re-detected after boosting: most primary clones, 96% of CD4 and about 89% of CD8.

Germline V gene data show CDR1 as LNHDA and CDR2 as SQIVND (reference sequence). This CDR3 has 17 amino acids. V lost 6 bases and J 4 bases, leaving 22 bases between the germline ends. As to this clonotype: Antigen: not known.

One entry per CDR3 protein, called by TCRdb with MiXCR from the 5' RACE reads. The data contain approximately 300,000 distinct CDR3 sequences, 7.5% to 9% of them singletons. This clonotype was sampled from a man between 18 and 29 years old who received the YFV17D yellow fever vaccine. Here the sequenced sample was PBMCs, taken on the day of the first yellow fever vaccination. The chain is built from TRBV19 and TRBJ2-1; tentative D call: TRBD1 (7 bases). DNA of the CDR3: TGTGCCAGTAGCACGACTCAGGGGGGCCAAACATACAATGAGCAGTTCTTC. Its translation is CASSTTQGGQTYNEQFF.